This TCR beta chain was sequenced in a study of T cell responses to AZD1222 COVID-19 vaccine. The repertoire was sequenced with immunoSEQ multiplex PCR; TCRdb's copy has only in-frame clones and lacks some. The table shows roughly 70,000 clones, with about 90% occurring only once. Losses at the gene ends were 5 bases for V and 5 bases for J; bases not matched to a gene: 5. The CDR3 has 13 residues. Germline CDR1 reads SEHNR; CDR2 reads FQNEAQ (reference sequence). General study findings and limits: Spike-spanning, vaccine-associated CD4 TCRs were dominant at 160-218 and 743-854. Just a handful of AZD1222 recipients were seropositive at baseline. Unmutated regions of variants are reportedly targeted by nearly half of spike-specific TCRs.

Comment on this clone: Its specificity is not known.

The V call is TRBV7-9, the J call TRBJ1-2; TRBD1 matches at 7 bases. The input for sequencing was peripheral blood, taken 28 days after the second dose of the MenACWY control vaccine. This clonotype was sampled from an adult who received the MenACWY meningococcal vaccine as a control. The CDR3 loop reads CASSEQGPYGYTF. As DNA, the CDR3 is TGTGCCAGCAGCGAACAGGGGCCGTATGGCTACACCTTC.